The 2 T cell receptor beta chains given below trace back to one sample, sequenced in a study of early T cells in non-severe SARS-CoV-2 infection. TCRdb reanalysed the 5' RACE reads using MiXCR and keeps one entry per CDR3 protein. The data show roughly 100,000 distinct CDR3 sequences, 10% to 15% seen once. Material for sequencing was whole blood. Receptor source: an adult who was a healthcare worker with PCR-confirmed SARS-CoV-2 infection or an uninfected control (not recorded which).

This clonotype was seen a single time. This may be a read error: a much more frequent sequence differs by one nucleotide. The V call is TRBV7-8, the J call TRBJ1-1; D remains unclear. CDR1 is SGHVS, CDR2 FQNEAQ, per germline. CDR3 length: 14 amino acids. The CDR3 bases are TGTGTCAGCAGCCTAGACCGAGTGAACACTGAAGCTTTCTTT. This gives the protein CVSSLDRVNTEAFF.

This clonotype was observed many times. This chain uses TRBV20-1 with TRBJ1-1, with 9 bases that match TRBD1. The J segment lost 0 bases and the V segment lost 6 bases, leaving 5 bases of the junction unmatched. The CDR3 is made up of 14 amino acids. The germline V gene has CDR1 DFQATT and CDR2 SNEGSKA (reference sequence). The CDR3 region has the DNA TGCAGTGCCAGGGACAGGGTTGTGAACACTGAAGCTTTCTTT. Amino acid sequence: CSARDRVVNTEAFF.